This T cell receptor (beta chain) came from a study of shared clonotypes between healthy human individuals. Study-level points and caveats: Lower generation probabilities were found for non-shared clonotypes than for those shared by all four donors.

Data came from immunoSEQ multiplex PCR; TCRdb stores just in-frame clones and leaves some out. The sample carries about 2.1 million clones, 85% to 95% recorded once. A note on this clone: Its antigen is not known.

Cells designated naive CD8 were CD45RO-negative and were positively selected for CCR7, with terminally differentiated effector memory CD45RA+ cells excluded. This TCR derives from a man younger than 30 in good health. Some clones in this sample may be carry-over from other donors' samples. The sample taken for sequencing was naive CD8+ T cells from PBMCs.

CDR3 coding DNA: TGTGCCAGCAGCTTAGTAGCCGGGGACCCTACAAGGAACACCGGGGAGCTGTTTTTT. Translated, it gives CASSLVAGDPTRNTGELFF. This rearrangement joins TRBV7-6 to TRBJ2-2; D possibly matches TRBD1 or TRBD2 (5 bases each). CDR3 length: 19 residues. The V end was cut by 1 base, the J end by 1 base, with 19 bases between. Germline V gives CDR1 SGHVS, CDR2 FNYEAQ.